These T cell receptor beta chains were read from a single sample in a study of cytomegalovirus exposure and HLA in healthy donors. Profiled with immunoSEQ multiplex PCR; TCRdb holds only in-frame clones, not every one. The sample holds 150,000 to 200,000 clones, around three quarters seen once. What was sequenced was PBMCs. The source is a woman aged 25 to 45 in good health and CMV-seropositive. Both conserved end residues are part of each CDR3. D genes are given only for firm matches. Rows may omit the clone size; those that give it use once, few, many or a size class.

abundance	d_gene	j_gene	v_gene	CDR3nt	CDR3aa
NA	NA	TRBJ1-4	TRBV9	TGTGCCAGCAGCGTAGAGGGGAGGAGGAATGAAAAACTGTTTTTT	CASSVEGRRNEKLFF
NA	TRBD1	TRBJ1-1	TRBV28	TGTGCCAGCAGTCCCCCGACAGGGGGCGGAACTGAAGCTTTCTTT	CASSPPTGGGTEAFF
NA	NA	TRBJ2-7	TRBV6-1	TGTGCCAGCGGACAGCCGAGGTTCATGAACGAGCAGTACTTC	CASGQPRFMNEQYF
NA	NA	TRBJ1-5	TRBV9	TGTGCCAGCAGCGTGGGGGGGACGGGACAGCCCCAGCATTTT	CASSVGGTGQPQHF
NA	NA	TRBJ1-5	TRBV19	TGTGCCAGTCAGGGAATGGGTCGTCAGCCCCAGCATTTT	CASQGMGRQPQHF
NA	NA	TRBJ2-3	TRBV7-9	TGTGCCAGCAAGCTCTCAGATACGCAGTATTTT	CASKLSDTQYF
NA	NA	TRBJ2-3	TRBV5-4	TGTGCCAGCAGCTCGAGGGGCACAGATACGCAGTATTTT	CASSSRGTDTQYF
NA	NA	TRBJ1-2	TRBV19	TGTGCCAGTAGTATAATCATAAGGAGTGACTATGGCTACACCTTC	CASSIIIRSDYGYTF
NA	TRBD1	TRBJ1-2	TRBV25-1	TGTGCCAGCAGTTATTCCATTCCGGACAGGGGTCTCCTGCATGGCTACACCTTC	CASSYSIPDRGLLHGYTF
few	TRBD1	TRBJ1-2	TRBV29-1	TGCAGCGTTTTTGGGACAGGGGGTTTTAACTATGGCTACACCTTC	CSVFGTGGFNYGYTF
NA	NA	TRBJ2-6	TRBV5-1	TGCGCCAGCAGCTCCACACGAAATTCTGGGGCCAACGTCCTGACTTTC	CASSSTRNSGANVLTF
NA	TRBD1	TRBJ1-1	TRBV10-2	TGCGCCAGCAGTGAAACAGGACAGGGGGCTCCCGAAGCTTTCTTT	CASSETGQGAPEAFF
NA	TRBD1	TRBJ2-7	TRBV7-2	TGTGCCAGCAGCTCTACAGGGGACCCCTACGAGCAGTACTTC	CASSSTGDPYEQYF
NA	NA	TRBJ2-1	TRBV7-8	TGTGCCAGCAGCTTTGATCGGGATAATGAGCAGTTCTTC	CASSFDRDNEQFF
few	NA	TRBJ1-1	TRBV5-1	TGCGCCAGCAGCTTTGGAGAGCTCGCGGGCACTGAAGCTTTCTTT	CASSFGELAGTEAFF
NA	TRBD2	TRBJ2-2	TRBV7-2	TGTGCCAGCAGCGTTACTAGCGGGAGGGCCATCGGGGAGCTGTTTTTT	CASSVTSGRAIGELFF
NA	NA	TRBJ1-2	TRBV28	TGTGCCAGCAGTTTACCGAGTGTCGGCTATGGCTACACCTTC	CASSLPSVGYGYTF
NA	TRBD2	TRBJ2-6	TRBV27	TGTGCCAGCAGTAGATTTAGCGGGGGACTATCCTCTGGGGCCAACGTCCTGACTTTC	CASSRFSGGLSSGANVLTF
once	NA	TRBJ2-3	TRBV29-1	TGCAGCGCATGGACTCCGCTCACAGATACGCAGTATTTT	CSAWTPLTDTQYF
NA	NA	TRBJ2-3	TRBV6-6	TGTGCCAGCAGTTACTTACTAGCCGGAGATACGCAGTATTTT	CASSYLLAGDTQYF
NA	NA	TRBJ2-4	TRBV28	TGTGCCAGCAGTTCTACGGGATCCAAAAACATTCAGTACTTC	CASSSTGSKNIQYF
NA	NA	TRBJ2-1	TRBV29-1	TGCAGCGGAACCGGGACTGGAGTGTTAGAGCAGTTCTTC	CSGTGTGVLEQFF
NA	TRBD1	TRBJ2-3	TRBV13	TGTGCCAGCAGCGGGGACGACAGGGGGTGGACAGATACGCAGTATTTT	CASSGDDRGWTDTQYF
few	TRBD1	TRBJ2-4	TRBV6-1	TGTGCCAGCAGTATAGGGACAGGGGCCGTAGACATTCAGTACTTC	CASSIGTGAVDIQYF
few	NA	TRBJ2-7	TRBV7-8	TGTGCCAGCAGCCGGGCGAGGGGACTTCCCTACGAGCAGTACTTC	CASSRARGLPYEQYF
NA	NA	TRBJ1-3	TRBV9	TGTGCCAGCAGCGCCCGACACAGGGACTCTGGAAACACCATATATTTT	CASSARHRDSGNTIYF
few	TRBD2	TRBJ2-7	TRBV7-2	TGTGCCAGCAGCTATGGACTAGACGGGGAGCAGTACTTC	CASSYGLDGEQYF
NA	TRBD2	TRBJ2-3	TRBV19	TGTGCCAGTAGTCGACTAGCTACAGATACGCAGTATTTT	CASSRLATDTQYF
NA	NA	TRBJ1-2	TRBV30	TGTGCCTGGAGCGGGGGCTATGGCTACACCTTC	CAWSGGYGYTF
NA	TRBD1	TRBJ1-2	TRBV10-3	TGTGCCATCAGTGAGTCCGGGGACAGGGGAGACTATGGCTACACCTTC	CAISESGDRGDYGYTF
NA	NA	TRBJ2-3	TRBV12-1	TGTGCCAGCAGCTTACTAGCCCCGGGAGCTGAATCCACAGATACGCAGTATTTT	CASSLLAPGAESTDTQYF
few	TRBD1	TRBJ2-3	TRBV18	TGTGCCAGCTCACCACTAGGGACAGGAGACACAGATACGCAGTATTTT	CASSPLGTGDTDTQYF
NA	TRBD1	TRBJ1-1	TRBV7-8	TGTGCCAGCAGCTTTTCGAACAGGGGGCCTACTGAAGCTTTCTTT	CASSFSNRGPTEAFF
few	TRBD1	TRBJ1-2	TRBV4-3	TGCGCCAGCAGCATGCCGGGACAGGGGATATCATACACCTTC	CASSMPGQGISYTF
NA	TRBD1	TRBJ1-2	TRBV7-9	TGTGCCAGCAGCTCGGACAGGGGGGGCTATGGCTACACCTTC	CASSSDRGGYGYTF
NA	NA	TRBJ1-1	TRBV5-1	TGCGCCAGCAGCTTTAGAGCGAACACTGAAGCTTTCTTT	CASSFRANTEAFF
once	NA	TRBJ2-3	TRBV15	TGTGCCACCAGCAGAGGTCGGCGGGGTCGCAGAGATACGCAGTATTTT	CATSRGRRGRRDTQYF
NA	NA	TRBJ2-1	TRBV7-9	TGTGCCAGCAGCATCCCGTCCGACAATGAGCAGTTCTTC	CASSIPSDNEQFF
NA	NA	TRBJ1-5	TRBV4-1	TGCGCCAGCAGCCAAGACGCCGGGAGGGGCAATCAGCCCCAGCATTTT	CASSQDAGRGNQPQHF
NA	NA	TRBJ1-2	TRBV25-1	TGTGCCAGCAGAGGAGGAGTCGACCCCGGGCGCTACACCTTC	CASRGGVDPGRYTF
NA	NA	TRBJ2-7	TRBV6-5	TGTGCCAGCAGTTACTCGATGGACAGACCCTACGAGCAGTACTTC	CASSYSMDRPYEQYF
NA	NA	TRBJ1-2	TRBV7-9	TGTGCCAGCAGCCCAAGCGGACCGTGGAACTATGGCTACACCTTC	CASSPSGPWNYGYTF
NA	NA	TRBJ2-7	TRBV15	TGTGCCACCAGCAGAGATTTTGCCGACACCTACGAGCAGTACTTC	CATSRDFADTYEQYF
NA	TRBD2	TRBJ2-5	TRBV27	TGTGCCAGCAGTCCCATGACTAGCGGGGGGGCGGAGACCCAGTACTTC	CASSPMTSGGAETQYF